The clone carrying this TCR beta chain showed up just a few times. What it recognizes is unknown. MiXCR was run by TCRdb on the reads, yielding one entry per CDR3 protein. This sample has roughly 63,000 distinct CDR3 sequences; 20% to 25% occur once, and the top ten carry under 3%. The data stem from a study of lung T cells in sarcoidosis with Löfgren's syndrome. V lost 3 bases to trimming and J lost 6 bases, with 9 bases between them. The CDR3 runs to 14 residues. CDR1 and CDR2 from the germline V gene are KGHSH and LQKENI. Study-wide findings and caveats: Löfgren's syndrome patients reportedly showed greatest TRAV12-1 and TRBV2 expansion versus controls.

The V call is TRBV18, the J call TRBJ1-6; no reliable D call. The sample taken for sequencing was CD4+ T cells from PBMCs. The TCR sequence derives from a human donor with sarcoidosis (Löfgren's syndrome or another form), or a control subject (not recorded which). In nucleotides, the CDR3 is TGTGCCAGCTCACCCCTTTTGGGTAATTCACCCCTCCACTTT. Translated: CASSPLLGNSPLHF.